This T cell receptor (beta chain) stems from a study of T cells in women clearing cervical HPV infection. Findings and limits, study-wide: CIN3+ cases had significantly higher TCR richness than controls; evenness did not differ. Richness differences could reflect unmeasured T-cell content per sample.

TCR beta CDR3 amplified by multiplex PCR from approximately 1,100 ng genomic DNA. The method was immunoSEQ multiplex PCR; TCRdb's version includes in-frame clones alone and lacks a portion of them. The data show 48,000 or so clones, and the top ten clones hold 1.5% to 2%. In germline, CDR1 is DFQATT, CDR2 SNEGSKA (reference sequence). This CDR3 has 12 residues. Remarks on this clone: Antigen unknown. The read gets to within 3 residues of the CDR3 end, and the germline J gene fills in the rest.

The receptor comes from a woman aged 18 to 75 with a cervical HPV16 infection that either progressed to CIN3+ or cleared (not recorded which). What was sequenced was blood buffy coat. V and J are TRBV20-1 and TRBJ1-2; tentative D call: TRBD1 (5 bases). CDR3 DNA, as far as it was read: TGCAGTGCTGAACGGGGGTTGTGGGGC. Protein sequence: CSAERGLWG. The whole CDR3 region reads CSAERGLWGYTF.